Listed below are T cell receptor beta chains from one sample, sequenced in a study of graft-versus-host responses after intestinal transplantation. Here immunoSEQ multiplex PCR was the method, and the copy in TCRdb shows in-frame clones only, minus some. The table includes tens of thousands of clones, roughly 89% detected once. The sequencing here drew on PBMCs, taken around 120 days after intestinal transplantation. Source of these receptors: a human patient who received an intestinal transplant, so some T cells may come from the graft donor. The CDR3 runs from the conserved cysteine through the conserved F or W. Fields, in order: J gene, clone size, V gene, D gene, CDR3 length, CDR3 DNA, CDR3 protein. The D gene is left open where the match is weak. The size of a clone is reported for some rows only, either as once, few or many, or as a class for expanded clones.

J gene: TRBJ2-3; clone size: .; V gene: TRBV6-1; D gene: TRBD1; CDR3 length: 16; CDR3 DNA: TGTGCCAGCAGTGGGGGACAGGGGGCGAGCACAGATACGCAGTATTTT; CDR3 protein: CASSGGQGASTDTQYF
J gene: TRBJ2-7; clone size: .; V gene: TRBV27; D gene: .; CDR3 length: 14; CDR3 DNA: TGTGCCAGCAGTTTAGGGGCCAACTACTACGAGCAGTACTTC; CDR3 protein: CASSLGANYYEQYF
J gene: TRBJ1-2; clone size: .; V gene: TRBV4-1; D gene: TRBD1; CDR3 length: 15; CDR3 DNA: TGCGCCAGCAGCCAGACGGACAGGGGTTTTTCTGGCTACACCTTC; CDR3 protein: CASSQTDRGFSGYTF
J gene: TRBJ2-5; clone size: .; V gene: TRBV28; D gene: TRBD2; CDR3 length: 14; CDR3 DNA: TGTGCCAGCAGCTTAAGACCGGGAGGAGAGACCCAGTACTTC; CDR3 protein: CASSLRPGGETQYF
J gene: TRBJ1-1; clone size: .; V gene: TRBV6-1; D gene: TRBD1; CDR3 length: 15; CDR3 DNA: TGTGTCAGCCGAACAGGGGTGGTCATGAACACTGAAGCTTTCTTT; CDR3 protein: CVSRTGVVMNTEAFF
J gene: TRBJ2-1; clone size: .; V gene: TRBV28; D gene: TRBD2; CDR3 length: 18; CDR3 DNA: TGTGCCAGCAGTTCGGGGACTAGCGGGAGGGCCAGGTACAATGAGCAGTTCTTC; CDR3 protein: CASSSGTSGRARYNEQFF
J gene: TRBJ1-3; clone size: .; V gene: TRBV6-5; D gene: .; CDR3 length: 15; CDR3 DNA: TGTGCCAGCAGGCCCAGCAGGGTTTCTGGAAACACCATATATTTT; CDR3 protein: CASRPSRVSGNTIYF
J gene: TRBJ2-1; clone size: .; V gene: TRBV27; D gene: .; CDR3 length: 13; CDR3 DNA: TGTGCCAGCAGTCCGAAAAGGACACCCGAGCAGTTCTTC; CDR3 protein: CASSPKRTPEQFF
J gene: TRBJ2-1; clone size: few; V gene: TRBV7-7; D gene: .; CDR3 length: 14; CDR3 DNA: TGTGCCAGCAGCGTGGGGAGATCCTACAATGAGCAGTTCTTC; CDR3 protein: CASSVGRSYNEQFF
J gene: TRBJ2-3; clone size: .; V gene: TRBV14; D gene: .; CDR3 length: 15; CDR3 DNA: TGTGCCAGCAGCGCCAGATTTGGAGCATCAGATACGCAGTATTTT; CDR3 protein: CASSARFGASDTQYF
J gene: TRBJ2-3; clone size: .; V gene: TRBV5-4; D gene: TRBD2; CDR3 length: 15; CDR3 DNA: TGTGCCAGCAGCATTAGCGGGGGAAACACAGATACGCAGTATTTT; CDR3 protein: CASSISGGNTDTQYF
J gene: TRBJ2-7; clone size: .; V gene: TRBV2; D gene: TRBD1; CDR3 length: 19; CDR3 DNA: TGTGCCAGCAGTGAAGCTAGCGGATATAGTGGGACAGGGATGAGCGAGCAGTACTTC; CDR3 protein: CASSEASGYSGTGMSEQYF
J gene: TRBJ1-3; clone size: .; V gene: TRBV28; D gene: .; CDR3 length: 16; CDR3 DNA: TGTGCCAGCAGTTTACCACAGGGACCTGCTGGAAACACCATATATTTT; CDR3 protein: CASSLPQGPAGNTIYF
J gene: TRBJ1-1; clone size: .; V gene: TRBV29-1; D gene: .; CDR3 length: 14; CDR3 DNA: TGCAGCGTTGTGCAGGGTCCTCTGAACACTGAAGCTTTCTTT; CDR3 protein: CSVVQGPLNTEAFF
J gene: TRBJ2-2; clone size: .; V gene: TRBV7-6; D gene: .; CDR3 length: 12; CDR3 DNA: TGTGCCAGCAGCTTAAGATCCGGGGAGCTGTTTTTT; CDR3 protein: CASSLRSGELFF
J gene: TRBJ2-7; clone size: .; V gene: TRBV5-1; D gene: .; CDR3 length: 15; CDR3 DNA: TGCGCCAGCAGCTACCAGGGGCGTAGAGCCTACGAGCAGTACTTC; CDR3 protein: CASSYQGRRAYEQYF
J gene: TRBJ2-7; clone size: .; V gene: TRBV28; D gene: TRBD2; CDR3 length: 18; CDR3 DNA: TGTGCCAGCAGTTTTGTCGGGACTAGCGGGGGGGCCGTTGGGAAGCAGTACTTC; CDR3 protein: CASSFVGTSGGAVGKQYF
J gene: TRBJ1-4; clone size: few; V gene: TRBV28; D gene: .; CDR3 length: 16; CDR3 DNA: TGTGCCAGCAGTTTGGGTCCAGGGCCGCCCAATGAAAAACTGTTTTTT; CDR3 protein: CASSLGPGPPNEKLFF
J gene: TRBJ2-5; clone size: .; V gene: TRBV15; D gene: .; CDR3 length: 15; CDR3 DNA: TGTGCCACCAGCAGAGGGGCTAGCGTACCCGAGACCCAGTACTTC; CDR3 protein: CATSRGASVPETQYF
J gene: TRBJ1-6; clone size: .; V gene: TRBV6-1; D gene: .; CDR3 length: 15; CDR3 DNA: TGTGCCAGCAGTGAAGTGGGCTTTGGGGGTTCACCCCTCCACTTT; CDR3 protein: CASSEVGFGGSPLHF
J gene: TRBJ2-5; clone size: .; V gene: TRBV4-2; D gene: .; CDR3 length: 15; CDR3 DNA: TGTGCCAGCAGCCAAGACTACCCTAGCGAGGAGACCCAGTACTTC; CDR3 protein: CASSQDYPSEETQYF
J gene: TRBJ1-6; clone size: .; V gene: TRBV6-5; D gene: TRBD1; CDR3 length: 15; CDR3 DNA: TGTGCCAGCAGTCTCTACAGGGGTGGTAATTCACCCCTCCACTTT; CDR3 protein: CASSLYRGGNSPLHF
J gene: TRBJ2-1; clone size: .; V gene: TRBV9; D gene: TRBD2; CDR3 length: 15; CDR3 DNA: TGTGCCAGCAGCGCTACTAGCGGGCCATACAATGAGCAGTTCTTC; CDR3 protein: CASSATSGPYNEQFF
J gene: TRBJ2-7; clone size: .; V gene: TRBV28; D gene: .; CDR3 length: 16; CDR3 DNA: TGTGCCAGCAGGACTGAGTGGGGTAAGAGGGACTACGAGCAGTACTTC; CDR3 protein: CASRTEWGKRDYEQYF